Listed below are T cell receptor beta chains from one sample, sequenced in a study of blood T cell repertoires in COVID-19. Sequenced by immunoSEQ multiplex PCR; TCRdb stores in-frame clones only, minus some. The sample consists of around 160,000 clones, approximately 79% of them appearing once. The sample consisted of peripheral blood. Receptors were obtained from an elderly woman with acute or convalescent COVID-19. Both conserved end residues are part of each CDR3. A D gene is named only where the DNA matches it firmly. Clone size is stated in some rows and not others, as once, few, many or a class when expanded.

clone size: .; V gene: TRBV5-1; J gene: TRBJ2-1; D gene: .; CDR3 protein: CASSLDQGSYNEQFF; CDR3 DNA: TGCGCCAGCAGCTTGGATCAGGGGTCCTACAATGAGCAGTTCTTC
clone size: once; V gene: TRBV4-1; J gene: TRBJ1-4; D gene: TRBD1; CDR3 protein: CASSRRQGINEKLFF; CDR3 DNA: TGCGCCAGCAGCCGTCGACAGGGAATTAATGAAAAACTGTTTTTT
clone size: .; V gene: TRBV3-1/TRBV3-2; J gene: TRBJ2-7; D gene: .; CDR3 protein: CASSQDIGASVSYEQYF; CDR3 DNA: TGTGCCAGCAGCCAAGATATCGGGGCTAGCGTCTCCTACGAGCAGTACTTC
clone size: .; V gene: TRBV5-1; J gene: TRBJ1-4; D gene: TRBD1; CDR3 protein: CASSHLGDRNEKLFF; CDR3 DNA: TGCGCCAGCAGCCATTTGGGGGACAGGAATGAAAAACTGTTTTTT
clone size: .; V gene: TRBV11-2; J gene: TRBJ2-1; D gene: .; CDR3 protein: CASSLKIGAEYNEQFF; CDR3 DNA: TGTGCCAGCAGCTTAAAGATCGGAGCGGAGTACAATGAGCAGTTCTTC
clone size: .; V gene: TRBV5-1; J gene: TRBJ2-1; D gene: TRBD1; CDR3 protein: CASSLRTGRGNEQFF; CDR3 DNA: TGCGCCAGCAGCTTGAGGACAGGTCGGGGCAATGAGCAGTTCTTC
clone size: .; V gene: TRBV27; J gene: TRBJ1-6; D gene: TRBD1; CDR3 protein: CASSFSGGESYNSPLHF; CDR3 DNA: TGTGCCAGCAGTTTTTCAGGGGGAGAGTCCTATAATTCACCCCTCCACTTT
clone size: .; V gene: TRBV18; J gene: TRBJ2-1; D gene: .; CDR3 protein: CASSRDGERRFF; CDR3 DNA: TGTGCCAGCTCCCGCGACGGGGAGCGTAGGTTCTTC
clone size: .; V gene: TRBV19; J gene: TRBJ2-7; D gene: TRBD2; CDR3 protein: CASSIVRGAYEQYF; CDR3 DNA: TGTGCCAGTAGTATAGTCCGGGGGGCCTACGAGCAGTACTTC
clone size: .; V gene: TRBV5-8; J gene: TRBJ1-5; D gene: TRBD1; CDR3 protein: CASRVESGGVQPQHF; CDR3 DNA: TGTGCCAGCAGAGTGGAGTCAGGGGGCGTTCAGCCCCAGCATTTT
clone size: few; V gene: TRBV21-1; J gene: TRBJ1-3; D gene: .; CDR3 protein: CASSKPSPTGDSGNTIYF; CDR3 DNA: TGTGCCAGCAGCAAGCCCTCGCCTACAGGGGATTCTGGAAACACCATATATTTT
clone size: .; V gene: TRBV19; J gene: TRBJ2-7; D gene: TRBD2; CDR3 protein: CASSSPAGTSYEQYF; CDR3 DNA: TGTGCCAGTAGCTCCCCAGCGGGAACATCCTACGAGCAGTACTTC
clone size: .; V gene: TRBV6-5; J gene: TRBJ1-5; D gene: .; CDR3 protein: CASRRTYEGNQPQHF; CDR3 DNA: TGTGCCAGCAGGCGGACATATGAGGGCAATCAGCCCCAGCATTTT
clone size: .; V gene: TRBV27; J gene: TRBJ2-7; D gene: .; CDR3 protein: CASSLRQGSYEQYF; CDR3 DNA: TGTGCCAGCAGTTTACGTCAGGGCTCCTACGAGCAGTACTTC
clone size: .; V gene: TRBV10-3; J gene: TRBJ2-7; D gene: .; CDR3 protein: CAISDSPYEQYF; CDR3 DNA: TGTGCCATCAGTGACTCCCCCTACGAGCAGTACTTC
clone size: .; V gene: TRBV7-2; J gene: TRBJ2-7; D gene: .; CDR3 protein: CASSLDMVQGREQYF; CDR3 DNA: TGTGCCAGCAGCTTAGATATGGTCCAGGGGCGGGAGCAGTACTTC
clone size: .; V gene: TRBV3-1/TRBV3-2; J gene: TRBJ2-5; D gene: TRBD1; CDR3 protein: CASSQGRGRETQYF; CDR3 DNA: TGTGCCAGCAGCCAAGGCAGGGGGCGGGAGACCCAGTACTTC
clone size: once; V gene: TRBV3-1/TRBV3-2; J gene: TRBJ2-7; D gene: .; CDR3 protein: CASSQGISNFRQAKEQYF; CDR3 DNA: TGTGCCAGCAGCCAAGGTATTTCAAACTTCCGGCAGGCGAAGGAGCAGTACTTC
clone size: .; V gene: TRBV9; J gene: TRBJ2-5; D gene: TRBD2; CDR3 protein: CASSAPGLAPETQYF; CDR3 DNA: TGTGCCAGCAGCGCGCCGGGACTAGCACCAGAGACCCAGTACTTC
clone size: .; V gene: TRBV5-1; J gene: TRBJ1-1; D gene: .; CDR3 protein: CASSALGQTFGAEAFF; CDR3 DNA: TGCGCCAGCAGCGCCCTCGGACAGACGTTCGGCGCTGAAGCTTTCTTT
clone size: .; V gene: TRBV4-3; J gene: TRBJ1-6; D gene: .; CDR3 protein: CASSQDRNSPLHF; CDR3 DNA: TGCGCCAGCAGCCAAGACAGGAATTCACCCCTCCACTTT
clone size: .; V gene: TRBV27; J gene: TRBJ2-5; D gene: TRBD1; CDR3 protein: CATSGTGGSLRTQYF; CDR3 DNA: TGTGCCACCTCCGGGACAGGGGGATCGTTGAGGACCCAGTACTTC
clone size: .; V gene: TRBV6-1; J gene: TRBJ2-7; D gene: TRBD2; CDR3 protein: CASSEPSGSYEQYF; CDR3 DNA: TGTGCCAGCAGTGAGCCTAGCGGATCCTACGAGCAGTACTTC
clone size: .; V gene: TRBV7-9; J gene: TRBJ1-1; D gene: .; CDR3 protein: CASTFNTGFTEAFF; CDR3 DNA: TGTGCCAGCACCTTTAATACGGGGTTTACTGAAGCTTTCTTT
clone size: many; V gene: TRBV10-3; J gene: TRBJ2-7; D gene: TRBD2; CDR3 protein: CAINRAGEGYEQYF; CDR3 DNA: TGTGCCATCAATCGAGCGGGAGAGGGTTACGAGCAGTACTTC
clone size: .; V gene: TRBV3-1/TRBV3-2; J gene: TRBJ2-7; D gene: .; CDR3 protein: CASSDLSRYEQYF; CDR3 DNA: TGTGCCAGCAGCGACCTCTCGCGGTACGAGCAGTACTTC
clone size: few; V gene: TRBV7-9; J gene: TRBJ1-3; D gene: .; CDR3 protein: CASSYWQGPGNTIYF; CDR3 DNA: TGTGCCAGCAGTTATTGGCAGGGCCCTGGAAACACCATATATTTT
clone size: .; V gene: TRBV5-1; J gene: TRBJ2-3; D gene: .; CDR3 protein: CASSPSTDTQYF; CDR3 DNA: TGCGCCAGCAGCCCTAGCACAGATACGCAGTATTTT
clone size: .; V gene: TRBV5-6; J gene: TRBJ1-6; D gene: .; CDR3 protein: CASSLGQVFESPLHF; CDR3 DNA: TGTGCCAGCAGCTTGGGACAGGTATTTGAATCACCCCTCCACTTT